A selection of T cell receptor beta chains follows, all from one sample in a study of OX40 agonist ivuxolimab in advanced cancers. Profiled with immunoSEQ multiplex PCR; TCRdb holds only in-frame clones, not every one. The repertoire holds roughly 23,000 clones, with about 75% as singletons. The sequenced sample was CD4+ or CD8+ T cells sorted from blood, obtained in a trial of the OX40 agonist ivuxolimab. The receptors derive from an adult with an advanced solid tumor such as melanoma, head and neck, liver or kidney cancer. Each CDR3 is given with its conserved first and last residue. D genes are given only for firm matches. Clone size is not always given. Where it is, it says once, few, many or a class for expanded clones.

v_gene,j_gene,abundance,d_gene,CDR3nt,CDR3aa
TRBV6-1,TRBJ1-1,NA,NA,TGTGCCAGCAGTGAACCCGGCCACTACACTGAAGCTTTCTTT,CASSEPGHYTEAFF
TRBV6-1,TRBJ2-7,NA,NA,TGTGCTACCCGGAGCGGACAATACGAGCAGTACTTC,CATRSGQYEQYF
TRBV28,TRBJ2-5,NA,NA,TGTGCCAGCAGTTTCGCCGGGGCAGGCGGCAGATGGACCCAGTACTTC,CASSFAGAGGRWTQYF
TRBV27,TRBJ1-6,NA,NA,TGTGCCAGCAGTTTCAGGGGAAATTCACCCCTCCACTTT,CASSFRGNSPLHF
TRBV19,TRBJ1-6,medium-sized,TRBD1,TGTGCCAGTAGCCTCCCCGGGACAGCCCCTTCTTCACCCCTCCACTTT,CASSLPGTAPSSPLHF
TRBV7-2,TRBJ2-3,NA,TRBD2,TGTGCCAGCAGCCCCGGGACTAGCGGAGATACGCAGTATTTT,CASSPGTSGDTQYF
TRBV4-2,TRBJ2-5,NA,NA,TGTGCCAGCAGCCAAGCCACACTAGAAGTAGCGACCCAGTACTTC,CASSQATLEVATQYF
TRBV7-6,TRBJ2-7,once,NA,TGTGCCAGCAGCTTAGAGGCACACTACGGGCAGTACTTC,CASSLEAHYGQYF
TRBV5-5,TRBJ2-3,NA,NA,TGTGCCAGCAGCTGGACAGGGAGGGCAGATACGCAGTATTTT,CASSWTGRADTQYF
TRBV25-1,TRBJ2-5,NA,TRBD1,TGTGCCAGCAGTGACTCCGGGACAGGGGGAAAGACCCAGTACTTC,CASSDSGTGGKTQYF
TRBV4-1,TRBJ2-3,NA,NA,TGCGCCAGCAGCATCAGGGGCGCGGATACGCAGTATTTT,CASSIRGADTQYF
TRBV23-1,TRBJ2-2,NA,NA,TGCGCCAGCAGTCAATCGGGAAGGGGTCAAAACGGGGAGCTGTTTTTT,CASSQSGRGQNGELFF
TRBV30,TRBJ2-1,NA,TRBD2,TGTGCCTGGAGTGTAAAGGGACTAGGGGGGATCAATGAGCAGTTCTTC,CAWSVKGLGGINEQFF
TRBV6-6,TRBJ2-7,once,TRBD1,TGTGCCAGCAGTCCCGACAGGGAGATGTACTTC,CASSPDREMYF
TRBV27,TRBJ2-4,NA,TRBD2,TGTGCCAGCAGTACCCGGATAGCGGGAGGGGACTCTCCCAAAAACATTCAGTACTTC,CASSTRIAGGDSPKNIQYF
TRBV2,TRBJ2-3,NA,TRBD2,TGTGCCGGAAAGATGACTAGCGGGCCCACAGATACGCAGTATTTT,CAGKMTSGPTDTQYF
TRBV7-3,TRBJ2-3,NA,NA,TGTGCCAGCAGCTTAACGCCCAGTCCAGATACGCAGTATTTT,CASSLTPSPDTQYF
TRBV6-1,TRBJ2-7,few,NA,TGTGCCAGCAGTGAAGGCGGGTACGAGCAGTACTTC,CASSEGGYEQYF
TRBV7-9,TRBJ2-3,NA,NA,TGTGCCAGCAGCTTAGAACTGGGGCGGGATACGCAGTATTTT,CASSLELGRDTQYF
TRBV19,TRBJ1-4,NA,NA,TGTGCCAGTAGTATAGGCCAGAGGAGGAATGAAAAACTGTTTTTT,CASSIGQRRNEKLFF
TRBV4-1,TRBJ1-2,NA,TRBD1,TGCGCCAGCAGCCAATGGACAGGGGACGGCTACACCTTC,CASSQWTGDGYTF
TRBV9,TRBJ2-5,NA,TRBD2,TGTGCCAGCAGCGTAGGGACTAGCGGGACCCAGTACTTC,CASSVGTSGTQYF
TRBV19,TRBJ2-1,NA,NA,TGTGCCAGTAGTATTTGGGGTTATGAGCAGTTCTTC,CASSIWGYEQFF
TRBV7-3,TRBJ2-3,NA,NA,TGTGCCAGCAGCCCAGGGACACCGAGCACAGATACGCAGTATTTT,CASSPGTPSTDTQYF
TRBV7-2,TRBJ1-2,few,NA,TGTGCCAGCAGCTCTTACGGGGGGGAGATCTCGGGCTACACCTTC,CASSSYGGEISGYTF
TRBV27,TRBJ2-7,NA,NA,TGTGCCAGCAGTTTTCTCGGCGACGAGCAGTACTTC,CASSFLGDEQYF
TRBV5-4,TRBJ2-2,few,TRBD1,TGTGCCAGCAGCCATGGACAGGGGAACACCGGGGAGCTGTTTTTT,CASSHGQGNTGELFF
TRBV7-2,TRBJ2-7,NA,TRBD2,TGTGCCAGCAGCCGGACTAGCGGGGTCGAGCAGTACTTC,CASSRTSGVEQYF